This paragraph covers one TCR beta chain sequence. Its antigen is currently unknown. Germline lookup yields CDR1 MDHEN and CDR2 SYDVKM. Between the trimmed V and J ends, which lost 7 bases and 6 bases, there was a span of 16 bases. The CDR3 extends over 13 amino acids. Libraries were prepared by immunoSEQ multiplex PCR; TCRdb keeps only in-frame clonotypes and omits some of them. This repertoire shows over 25,000 clones, about 80% found once; its top ten account for around 1%. The source of the sample is a study of T cells in narcolepsy. About the study: Patients with NT1 or NT2 and healthy control donors were enrolled. Whole-study results and caveats: Autoreactive HCRT-specific and TRIB2-specific clonotypes were marked in same-patient CSF-versus-blood CD4+ comparisons. Blood of same and different patients, but not healthy controls, reportedly held recurring autoreactive clonotypes.

The receptor comes from a human donor in good health. Sequencing input: memory (CD45RA-) CD4+ T cells from blood. The chain joins TRBV28 to TRBJ2-7; D is possibly TRBD1 (6 bases). CDR3 DNA: TGTGCCAGCACCCAGTCAGGGGATTTCGAGCAGTACTTC. Translated: CASTQSGDFEQYF.